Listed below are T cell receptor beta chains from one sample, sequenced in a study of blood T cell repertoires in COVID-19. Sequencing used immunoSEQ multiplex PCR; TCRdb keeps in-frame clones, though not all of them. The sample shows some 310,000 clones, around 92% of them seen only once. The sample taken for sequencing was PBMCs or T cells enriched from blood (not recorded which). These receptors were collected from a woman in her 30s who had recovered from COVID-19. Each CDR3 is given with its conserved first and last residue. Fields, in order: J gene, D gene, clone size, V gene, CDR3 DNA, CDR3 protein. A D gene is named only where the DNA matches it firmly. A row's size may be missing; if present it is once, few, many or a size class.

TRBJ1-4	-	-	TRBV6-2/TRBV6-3	TGTGCCAGCAGTTCACCGGAACTCCGGGGTCCAGGCATGCGGGAAAAACTGTTTTTT	CASSSPELRGPGMREKLFF
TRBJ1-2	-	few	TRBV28	TGTGCCAGCCTTAGACGGGGATCGTTGAGCTATGGCTACACCTTC	CASLRRGSLSYGYTF
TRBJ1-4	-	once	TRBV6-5	TGTGCCAGCACGGCGCGGGCTACTAATGAAAAACTGTTTTTT	CASTARATNEKLFF
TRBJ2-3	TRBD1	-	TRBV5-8	TGTGCCAGCAGCTTTACAGGGGCCACAGATACGCAGTATTTT	CASSFTGATDTQYF
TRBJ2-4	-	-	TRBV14	TGTGCCAGCAGCCAACTTACCGGGACTCAGAAAGACTTC	CASSQLTGTQKDF
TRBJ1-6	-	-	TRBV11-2	TGTGCCAGCAGCTTAGGTTACAGGGTAGGGTCACCCCTCCACTTT	CASSLGYRVGSPLHF
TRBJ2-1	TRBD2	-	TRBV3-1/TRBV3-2	TGTGCCAGCAGCTCTTCCGGGACTAGCGGGGGTTACAATGAGCAGTTCTTC	CASSSSGTSGGYNEQFF
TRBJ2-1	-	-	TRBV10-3	TGTGCCATCAGTGATCGGTTGGGGGGTGACAATGAGCAGTTCTTC	CAISDRLGGDNEQFF
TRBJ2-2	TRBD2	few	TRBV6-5	TGTGCCAGCAGTTACTCGATAGGGAGGGCCGGGGAGCTGTTTTTT	CASSYSIGRAGELFF
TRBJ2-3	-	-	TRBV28	TGTGCCAGCAGTTTATCCGTAGATACGCAGTATTTT	CASSLSVDTQYF
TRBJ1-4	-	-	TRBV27	TGTGCCAGCAGTGGAGGGCTCGGAGGTGAAAAACTGTTTTTT	CASSGGLGGEKLFF
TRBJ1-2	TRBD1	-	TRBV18	TGTGCCAGCTCACCATCGGACAGGGGGCCGACCCTGATCCTTCGGGGCTACACCTTC	CASSPSDRGPTLILRGYTF
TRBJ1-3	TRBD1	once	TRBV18	TGTGCCAGCTCATCGACAGGGATTTTATCTGGAAACACCATATATTTT	CASSSTGILSGNTIYF
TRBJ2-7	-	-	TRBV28	TGTGCCAGCAGTTCCCCGGGAAGCTACGAGCAGTACTTC	CASSSPGSYEQYF
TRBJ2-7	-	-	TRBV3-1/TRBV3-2	TGTGCCAGCAGCCCTGATATAGGAGGGATCTCCTACGAGCAGTACTTC	CASSPDIGGISYEQYF
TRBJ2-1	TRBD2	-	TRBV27	TGTGCCAGCAGTCCCCTAGCGGGACCTTTAGACCCCTTCAATGAGCAGTTCTTC	CASSPLAGPLDPFNEQFF
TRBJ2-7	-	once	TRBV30	TGTGCCTGGAAGGGGGGGGCAGGCTACGAGCAGTACTTC	CAWKGGAGYEQYF
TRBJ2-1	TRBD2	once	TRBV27	TGTGCCAGCAGTCCCAACTCCCGGGGGGCCTACAATGAGCAGTTCTTC	CASSPNSRGAYNEQFF
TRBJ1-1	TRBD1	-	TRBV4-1	TGCGCCAGCAGCCAAAATCCGGACAGGGTACGCACTGAAGCTTTCTTT	CASSQNPDRVRTEAFF
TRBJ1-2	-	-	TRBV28	TGTGCCAGCAGTCTACAGGTACCGTATGGCTACACCTTC	CASSLQVPYGYTF
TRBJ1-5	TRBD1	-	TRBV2	TGTGCCAGCAGTGAAAGGGGAAAGGGGGACAGTCGTTATAGCAATCAGCCCCAGCATTTT	CASSERGKGDSRYSNQPQHF
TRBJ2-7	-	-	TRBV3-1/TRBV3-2	TGTGCCAGCAGCCATACGACAGGACCCTACGAGCAGTACTTC	CASSHTTGPYEQYF
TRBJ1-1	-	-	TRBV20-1	TGCAGTGCTAGTAATCCTATGAACACTGAAGCTTTCTTT	CSASNPMNTEAFF
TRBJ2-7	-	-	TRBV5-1	TGCGCCAGCAGCTATCCTGGGCGCGGGACCTACGAGCAGTACTTC	CASSYPGRGTYEQYF
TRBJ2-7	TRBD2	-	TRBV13	TGTGCCAGCAGCCACTCACTAGCGGGAGGCCACGAGCAGTACTTC	CASSHSLAGGHEQYF
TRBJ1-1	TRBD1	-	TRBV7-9	TGTGCCAGCTCCCTAGACCAGGGGGAGGACACTGAAGCTTTCTTT	CASSLDQGEDTEAFF
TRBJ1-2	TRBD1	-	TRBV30	TGTGCCATAGGGACAGGAGGAAATGGCTACACCTTC	CAIGTGGNGYTF
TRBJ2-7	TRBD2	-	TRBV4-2	TGTGCCAGCAGCCAAGTCGCGGGGGGAGACTACGAGCAGTACTTC	CASSQVAGGDYEQYF
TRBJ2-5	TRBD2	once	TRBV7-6	TGTGCCAGCAGCTTACGGCTAGCGGGAGGGTTGGAGACCCAGTACTTC	CASSLRLAGGLETQYF
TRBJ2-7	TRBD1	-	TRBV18	TGTGCCAGCTCACGAAGGACAGGGGTGGGCTCCTACGAGCAGTACTTC	CASSRRTGVGSYEQYF
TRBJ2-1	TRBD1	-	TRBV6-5	TGTGCCAGCAGTTACGGGGACAGGGTCGATGAGCAGTTCTTC	CASSYGDRVDEQFF
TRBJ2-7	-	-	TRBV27	TGTGCCAGCAGAGATGCTTACTTTTTCTCCTACGAGCAGTACTTC	CASRDAYFFSYEQYF
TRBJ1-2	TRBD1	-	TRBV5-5	TGTGCCAGCAGCCCGGGACAGATCTATGGCTACACCTTC	CASSPGQIYGYTF
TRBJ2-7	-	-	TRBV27	TGTGCCAGCAGACCCCTCCCAGGGGACGAGCAGTACTTC	CASRPLPGDEQYF
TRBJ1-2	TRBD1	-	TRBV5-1	TGCGCCAGCAGCTTGGCAACAGGGACAGGGAGTAACTATGGCTACACCTTC	CASSLATGTGSNYGYTF
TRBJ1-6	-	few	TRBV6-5	TGTGCCAGCAGTTACGGGGGGGCGACTTCACCCCTCCACTTT	CASSYGGATSPLHF
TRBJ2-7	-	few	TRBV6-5	TGTGCCAGCAGTTACTTGGGGAGCGAGCAGTACTTC	CASSYLGSEQYF
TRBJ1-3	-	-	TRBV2	TGTGCCAGCAGTGAGTTTCGGGGTGCTTATGGAAACACCATATATTTT	CASSEFRGAYGNTIYF
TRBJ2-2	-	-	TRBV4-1	TGCGCCAGCAGCTTTACTCGGGAGACCGGGGAGCTGTTTTTT	CASSFTRETGELFF
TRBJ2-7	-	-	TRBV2	TGTGCCAGCAGTGGATTCTTCCCAGGCCGGCCCTACGAGCAGTACTTC	CASSGFFPGRPYEQYF
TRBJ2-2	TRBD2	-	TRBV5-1	TGCGCCAGCAGCTTGGGGCTAGCGGGAGTGAGCACCGGGGAGCTGTTTTTT	CASSLGLAGVSTGELFF
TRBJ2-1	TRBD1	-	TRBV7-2	TGTGCCAGCAGACGGACAGGGGGGCAGAATGAGCAGTTCTTC	CASRRTGGQNEQFF
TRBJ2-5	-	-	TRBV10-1	TGCGCCAGCAGTGAATCTCAAGAGACCCAGTACTTC	CASSESQETQYF
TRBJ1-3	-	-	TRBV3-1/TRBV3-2	TGTGCCAGCAGCCAAGACGACATGGCTGGAAACACCATATATTTT	CASSQDDMAGNTIYF
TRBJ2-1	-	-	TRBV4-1	TGCGCCAGCAGTGATGAGGGCCCTCAGTTCTTC	CASSDEGPQFF
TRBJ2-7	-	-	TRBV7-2	TGTGCCAGCAGCTTAACGGGATCTTGGTACGAGCAGTACTTC	CASSLTGSWYEQYF
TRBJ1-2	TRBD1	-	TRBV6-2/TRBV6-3	TGTGCCAGCAGTAGTCGGACAGGAGCGAGTGGCTACACCTTC	CASSSRTGASGYTF
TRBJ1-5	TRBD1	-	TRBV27	TGTGCCAGCAGTTCCAGGGGGCGCGGCAATCAGCCCCAGCATTTT	CASSSRGRGNQPQHF
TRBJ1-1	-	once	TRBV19	TGTGCCAGTAGTATGGGGCCCAACGAGGACACTGAAGCTTTCTTT	CASSMGPNEDTEAFF
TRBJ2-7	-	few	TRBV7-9	TGTGCCAGCAGCTTAGCGGTGGCGGGGGCCGGGGAGCAGTACTTC	CASSLAVAGAGEQYF
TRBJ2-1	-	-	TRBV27	TGTGCCAGCAGTGTACGGACTGTCAATGAGCAGTTCTTC	CASSVRTVNEQFF
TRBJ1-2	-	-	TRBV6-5	TGTGCCAGCAGAATCGGGACAAGAGCTAACTATGGCTACACCTTC	CASRIGTRANYGYTF
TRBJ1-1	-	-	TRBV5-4	TGTGCCAGCGGTAAAGGACCCTTTGGGAGTAACACTGAAGCTTTCTTT	CASGKGPFGSNTEAFF
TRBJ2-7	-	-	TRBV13	TGTGCCAGCAGCTCCTCACTTACCGGGGTTACCTACGAGCAGTACTTC	CASSSSLTGVTYEQYF
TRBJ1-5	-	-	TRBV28	TGTGCCAGCAGTTTGATGGGCAGGGAGGGCAATCAGCCCCAGCATTTT	CASSLMGREGNQPQHF